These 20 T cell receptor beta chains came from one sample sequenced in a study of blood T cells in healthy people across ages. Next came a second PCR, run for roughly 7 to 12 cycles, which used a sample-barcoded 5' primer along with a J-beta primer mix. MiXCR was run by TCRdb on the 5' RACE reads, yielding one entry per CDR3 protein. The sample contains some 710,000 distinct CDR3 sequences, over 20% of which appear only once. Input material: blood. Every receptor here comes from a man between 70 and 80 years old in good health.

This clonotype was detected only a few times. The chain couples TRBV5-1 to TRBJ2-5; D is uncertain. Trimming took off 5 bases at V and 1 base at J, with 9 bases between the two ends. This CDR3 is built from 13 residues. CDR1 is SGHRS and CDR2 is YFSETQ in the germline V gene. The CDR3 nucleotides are TGCGCCAGCAGTCAGAAACGCCAAGAGACCCAGTACTTC. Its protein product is CASSQKRQETQYF.

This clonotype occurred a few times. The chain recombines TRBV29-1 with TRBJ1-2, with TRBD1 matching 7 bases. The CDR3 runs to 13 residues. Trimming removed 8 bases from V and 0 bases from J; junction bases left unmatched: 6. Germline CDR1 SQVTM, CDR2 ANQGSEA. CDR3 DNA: TGCAGCTCCGAGGGGGCGACTAACTATGGCTACACCTTC. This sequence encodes CSSEGATNYGYTF.

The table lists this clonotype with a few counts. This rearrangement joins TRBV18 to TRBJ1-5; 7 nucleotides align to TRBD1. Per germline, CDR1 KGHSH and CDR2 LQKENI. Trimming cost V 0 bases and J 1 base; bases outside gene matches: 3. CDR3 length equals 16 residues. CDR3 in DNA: TGTGCCAGCTCACCACCGGACAGGCCGAGCAATCAGCCCCAGCATTTT. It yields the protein CASSPPDRPSNQPQHF.

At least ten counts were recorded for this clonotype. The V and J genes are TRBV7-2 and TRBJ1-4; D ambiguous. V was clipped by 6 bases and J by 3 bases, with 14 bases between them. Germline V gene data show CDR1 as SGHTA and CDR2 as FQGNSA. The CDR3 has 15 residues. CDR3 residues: CASRLRQAPNEKLFF. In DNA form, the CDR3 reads TGTGCCAGCAGGCTTAGGCAAGCACCTAATGAAAAACTGTTTTTT.

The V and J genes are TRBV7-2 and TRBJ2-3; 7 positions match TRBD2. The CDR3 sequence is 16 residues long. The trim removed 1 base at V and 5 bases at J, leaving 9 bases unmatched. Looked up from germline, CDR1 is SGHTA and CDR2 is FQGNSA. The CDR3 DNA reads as TGTGCCAGCAGCTTAGTGCCAGCGGGGCAGAAAGATACGCAGTATTTT. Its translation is CASSLVPAGQKDTQYF.

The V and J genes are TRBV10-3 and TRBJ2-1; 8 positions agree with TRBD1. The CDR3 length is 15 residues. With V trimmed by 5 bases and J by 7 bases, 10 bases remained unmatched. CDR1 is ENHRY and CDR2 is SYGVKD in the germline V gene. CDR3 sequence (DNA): TGTGCCATCAGTCGTGGGCAGGGGGCAAGGAATGAGCAGTTCTTC. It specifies CAISRGQGARNEQFF.

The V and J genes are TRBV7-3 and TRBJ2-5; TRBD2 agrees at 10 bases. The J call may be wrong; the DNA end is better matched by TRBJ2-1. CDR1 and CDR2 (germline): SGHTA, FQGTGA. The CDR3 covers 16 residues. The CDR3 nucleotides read TGTGCCAGCAGCCTACTCCGGACTAGCGGTCTAATCGGGCAGTTCTTC. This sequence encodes CASSLLRTSGLIGQFF.

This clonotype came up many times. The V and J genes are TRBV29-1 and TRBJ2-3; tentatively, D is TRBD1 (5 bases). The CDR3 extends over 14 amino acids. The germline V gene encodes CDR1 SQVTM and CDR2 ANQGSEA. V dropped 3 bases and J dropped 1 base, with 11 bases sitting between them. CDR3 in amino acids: CSVDDSSGTDTQYF. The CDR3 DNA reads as TGCAGCGTTGACGACAGCTCTGGCACAGATACGCAGTATTTT.

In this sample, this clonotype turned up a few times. CDR3 sequence reads: CASSGSGKVAEAFF. As DNA, the CDR3 is TGTGCCAGCAGTGGTTCAGGGAAGGTGGCTGAAGCTTTCTTT. The gene calls are TRBV25-1 and TRBJ1-1; tentatively, D is TRBD1 (5 bases). This CDR3 is 14 amino acids long. CDR1 MGHDK and CDR2 SYGVNS come from the germline V gene. V lost 4 bases and J lost 6, with 15 bases in between.

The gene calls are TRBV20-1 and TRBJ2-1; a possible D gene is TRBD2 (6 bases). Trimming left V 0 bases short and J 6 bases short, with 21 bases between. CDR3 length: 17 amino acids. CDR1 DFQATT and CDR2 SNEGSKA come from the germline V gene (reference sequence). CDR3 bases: TGCAGTGCTAGAGATCGGGGGAAAAACGGGCAGGTCAATGAGCAGTTCTTC. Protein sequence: CSARDRGKNGQVNEQFF.

Here the CDR3 reads CASSPRIGFDEQFF. The CDR3 DNA sequence: TGTGCCAGCAGCCCACGGATCGGTTTCGATGAGCAGTTCTTC. V usage is TRBV7-3 and J usage is TRBJ2-1, with unresolved D. CDR1 SGHTA and CDR2 FQGTGA come from the germline V gene. The CDR3 sequence is 14 residues long. Trimming shortened V by 5 bases and J by 8 bases, and 16 bases separated the two germline ends.

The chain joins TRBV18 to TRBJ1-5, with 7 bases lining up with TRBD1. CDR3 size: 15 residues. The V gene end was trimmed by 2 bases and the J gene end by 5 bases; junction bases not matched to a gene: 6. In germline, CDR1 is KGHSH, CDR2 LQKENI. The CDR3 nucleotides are TGTGCCAGCTCACCAGACAGGGTGGAGGATCAGCCCCAGCATTTT. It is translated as CASSPDRVEDQPQHF.

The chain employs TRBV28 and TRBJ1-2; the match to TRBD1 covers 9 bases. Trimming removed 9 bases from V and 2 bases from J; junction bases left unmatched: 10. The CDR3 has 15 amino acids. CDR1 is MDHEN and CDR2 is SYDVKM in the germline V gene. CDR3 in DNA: TGTGCCAGTTGCCCCGGGACAGGGAAAAACTATGGCTACACCTTC. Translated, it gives CASCPGTGKNYGYTF.

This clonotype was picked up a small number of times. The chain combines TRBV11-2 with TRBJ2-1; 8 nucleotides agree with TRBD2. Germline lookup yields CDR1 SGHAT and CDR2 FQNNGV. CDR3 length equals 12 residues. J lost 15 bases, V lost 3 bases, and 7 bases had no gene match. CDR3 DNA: TGTGCCAGCAGCTTGGGGGTAGCGGGACGGTTCTTC. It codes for CASSLGVAGRFF.

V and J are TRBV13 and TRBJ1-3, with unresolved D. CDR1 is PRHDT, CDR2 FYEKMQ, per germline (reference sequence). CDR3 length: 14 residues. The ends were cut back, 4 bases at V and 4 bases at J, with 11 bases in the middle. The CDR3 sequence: CASSSFAKGNTIYF. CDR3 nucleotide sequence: TGTGCCAGCAGCTCTTTCGCCAAAGGAAACACCATATATTTT.

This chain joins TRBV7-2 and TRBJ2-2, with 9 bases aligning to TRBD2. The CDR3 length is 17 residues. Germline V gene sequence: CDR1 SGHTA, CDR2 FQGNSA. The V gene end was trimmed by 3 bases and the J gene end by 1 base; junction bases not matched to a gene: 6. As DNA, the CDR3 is TGTGCCAGCAGCTTCCGACGACTAGCGGTGAACACCGGGGAGCTGTTTTTT. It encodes CASSFRRLAVNTGELFF.

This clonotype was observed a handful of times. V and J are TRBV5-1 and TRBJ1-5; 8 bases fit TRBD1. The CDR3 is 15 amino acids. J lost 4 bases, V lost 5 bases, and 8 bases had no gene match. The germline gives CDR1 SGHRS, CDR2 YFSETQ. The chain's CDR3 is CASSYWTGRNQPQHF. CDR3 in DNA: TGCGCCAGCAGTTACTGGACAGGGAGGAATCAGCCCCAGCATTTT.

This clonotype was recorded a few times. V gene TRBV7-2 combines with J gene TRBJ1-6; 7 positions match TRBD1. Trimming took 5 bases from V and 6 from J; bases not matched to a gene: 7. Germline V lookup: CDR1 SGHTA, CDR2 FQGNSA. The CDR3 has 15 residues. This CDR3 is CASSLNTGVNSPLHF. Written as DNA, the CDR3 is TGTGCCAGCAGCCTCAATACAGGGGTTAATTCACCCCTCCACTTT. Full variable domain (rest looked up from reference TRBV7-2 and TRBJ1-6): GAGVSQSPSNKVTEKGKDVELRCDPISGHTALYWYRQSLGQGLEFLIYFQGNSAPDKSGLPSDRFSAERTGGSVSTLTIQRTQQEDSAVYLCASSLNTGVNSPLHFGNGTRLTVT.

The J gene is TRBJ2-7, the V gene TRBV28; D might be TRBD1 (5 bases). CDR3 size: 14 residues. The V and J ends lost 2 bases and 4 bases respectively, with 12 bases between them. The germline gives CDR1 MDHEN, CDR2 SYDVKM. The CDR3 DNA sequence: TGTGCCAGCAGTTTAATAGGGGCAAGGTACGAGCAGTACTTC. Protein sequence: CASSLIGARYEQYF.

The CDR3 coding sequence is TGTGCCAGCAGTGAATGGACAGGGATATGGGAGCAGTACTTC. Its protein is CASSEWTGIWEQYF. The J gene is TRBJ2-7, the V gene TRBV2; TRBD1 agrees at 8 bases. The germline CDR1 and CDR2 sequences are SNHLY and FYNNEI. V gave up 2 bases and J gave up 7 bases; unmatched junction bases: 7. The CDR3 extends over 14 amino acids. The full variable domain, with the rest looked up from reference TRBV2 and TRBJ2-7, is EPEVTQTPSHQVTQMGQEVILRCVPISNHLYFYWYRQILGQKVEFLVSFYNNEISEKSEIFDDQFSVERPDGSNFTLKIRSTKLEDSAMYFCASSEWTGIWEQYFGPGTRLTVT.